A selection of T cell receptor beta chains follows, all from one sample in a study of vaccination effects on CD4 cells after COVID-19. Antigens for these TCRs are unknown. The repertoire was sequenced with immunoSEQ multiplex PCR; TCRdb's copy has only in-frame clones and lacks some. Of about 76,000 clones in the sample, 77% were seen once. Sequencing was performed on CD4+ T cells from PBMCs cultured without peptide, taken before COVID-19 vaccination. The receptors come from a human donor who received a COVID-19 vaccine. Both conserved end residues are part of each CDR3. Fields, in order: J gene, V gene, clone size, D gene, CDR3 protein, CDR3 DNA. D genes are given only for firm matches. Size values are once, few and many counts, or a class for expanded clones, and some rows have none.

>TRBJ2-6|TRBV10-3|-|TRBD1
CAISAQQGLTSGANVLTF
TGTGCCATCAGTGCCCAACAGGGGCTCACCTCTGGGGCCAACGTCCTGACTTTC
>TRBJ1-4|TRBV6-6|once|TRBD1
CASKETGQKNEKLFF
TGTGCCAGCAAGGAAACGGGACAGAAAAATGAAAAACTGTTTTTT
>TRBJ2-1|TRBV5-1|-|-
CASSLAAGRTYNEQFF
TGCGCCAGCAGCTTGGCCGCGGGGAGAACCTACAATGAGCAGTTCTTC
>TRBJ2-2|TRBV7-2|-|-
CASSLGGSTGELFF
TGTGCCAGCAGCTTAGGGGGCAGTACCGGGGAGCTGTTTTTT
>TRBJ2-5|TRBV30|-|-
CAWDDRGLSQETQYF
TGTGCCTGGGACGACAGAGGGCTTAGCCAAGAGACCCAGTACTTC
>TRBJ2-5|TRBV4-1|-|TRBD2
CASSQFPPGLAAETQYF
TGCGCCAGCAGCCAATTTCCGCCGGGACTAGCGGCAGAGACCCAGTACTTC
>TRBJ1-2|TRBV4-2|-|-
CASSQASGAQYGYTF
TGTGCCAGCAGCCAAGCGAGCGGGGCACAGTATGGCTACACCTTC
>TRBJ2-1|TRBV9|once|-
CASSVAVSNEQFF
TGTGCCAGCAGCGTAGCAGTCTCCAATGAGCAGTTCTTC
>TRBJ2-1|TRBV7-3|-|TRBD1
CASSLRGTGVYNEQFF
TGTGCCAGCAGCTTAAGGGGGACAGGGGTTTACAATGAGCAGTTCTTC
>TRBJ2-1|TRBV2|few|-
CASREVRLVGQFF
TGTGCCAGCAGGGAGGTACGGCTGGTTGGGCAGTTCTTC
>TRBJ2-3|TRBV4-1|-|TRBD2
CASSSSGLGGPFF
TGCGCCAGCAGCTCCTCGGGACTAGGAGGGCCATTTTTT